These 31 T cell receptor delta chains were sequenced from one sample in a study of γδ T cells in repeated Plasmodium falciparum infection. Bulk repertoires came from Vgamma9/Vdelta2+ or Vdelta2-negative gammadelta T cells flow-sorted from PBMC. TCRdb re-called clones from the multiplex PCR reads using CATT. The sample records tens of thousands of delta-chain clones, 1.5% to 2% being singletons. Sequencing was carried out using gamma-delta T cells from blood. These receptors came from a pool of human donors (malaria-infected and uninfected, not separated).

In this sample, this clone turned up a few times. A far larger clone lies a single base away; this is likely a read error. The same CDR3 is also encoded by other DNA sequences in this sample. CDR3 nucleotide sequence: TGTGCTCTTGGGGACCGCTTACCTTCCCAAGGGGTCTACACCGATAAACTCATCTTT. It is translated as CALGDRLPSQGVYTDKLIF. This sequence joins TRDV1 and TRDJ1, with a tentative D call TRDD2 (6 bases). Matching the DNA to germline supplied the J gene, which TCRdb does not give. The V gene lost 3 bases and the J gene lost 0 bases, with 23 bases spanning the gap. CDR3 length: 19 amino acids. The V gene's germline CDR1 is TSWWSYY and CDR2 QGS.

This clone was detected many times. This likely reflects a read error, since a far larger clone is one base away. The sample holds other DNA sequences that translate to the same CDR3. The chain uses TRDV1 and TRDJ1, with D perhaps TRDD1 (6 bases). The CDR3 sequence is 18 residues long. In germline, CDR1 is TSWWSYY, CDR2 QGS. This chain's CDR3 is CALGELPWWINRIDKLIF. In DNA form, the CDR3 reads TGTGCTCTTGGGGAACTTCCCTGGTGGATAAATAGGATCGATAAGCTCATCTTT.

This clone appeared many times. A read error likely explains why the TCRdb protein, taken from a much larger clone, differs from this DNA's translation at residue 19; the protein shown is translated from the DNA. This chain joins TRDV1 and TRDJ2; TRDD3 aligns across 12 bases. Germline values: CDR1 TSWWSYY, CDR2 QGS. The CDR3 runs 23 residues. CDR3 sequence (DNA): TGTGCTCTTGGGGCCTTCAAACCTACACTGGGGGATACCCCTCCCCTCCTAACAGAACAACTCTTCTTT. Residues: CALGAFKPTLGDTPPLLTEQLFF.

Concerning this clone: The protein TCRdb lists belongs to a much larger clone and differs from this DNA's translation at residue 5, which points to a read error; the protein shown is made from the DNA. The CDR3, as DNA: TGTGCCTGTGACGCCGGGGGCTTTTTGCTGGGGGACGCCAGGAAAAGACCCACCGATAAACTCATCTTT. Residues: CACDAGGFLLGDARKRPTDKLIF. This chain links TRDV2 with TRDJ1; 8 positions match TRDD3. The J gene was not available in TCRdb and was assigned here by matching the DNA to germline segments. The ends lost 3 bases at V and 1 base at J; junction bases unmatched: 30. The CDR3 totals 23 residues. Germline V lookup: CDR1 GEAIGNYY, CDR2 EKD.

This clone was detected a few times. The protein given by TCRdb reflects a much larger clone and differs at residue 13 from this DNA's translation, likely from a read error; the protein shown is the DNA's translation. The CDR3 nucleotides are TGTGCCTGTGACCCAATAACGCCTGAGGGTTCGAGCCTGGGGCCTCTTAATAAACTCATCTTT. Its translation is CACDPITPEGSSLGPLNKLIF. V is TRDV2 and J is TRDJ1; tentatively, D is TRDD3 (6 bases). The J gene, not given by TCRdb, was assigned here from a germline match of the nucleotide sequence. The germline V and J ends were trimmed by 3 bases and 6 bases, with 37 bases remaining between them. Germline CDR1 reads GEAIGNYY; CDR2 reads EKD. The CDR3 runs to 21 residues.

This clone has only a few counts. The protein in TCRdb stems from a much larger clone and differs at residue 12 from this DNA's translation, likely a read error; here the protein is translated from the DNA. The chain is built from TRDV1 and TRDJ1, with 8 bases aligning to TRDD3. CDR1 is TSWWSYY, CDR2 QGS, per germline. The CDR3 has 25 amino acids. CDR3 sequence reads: CAIGDLRPSRTHWGSPRVNTDKLIF. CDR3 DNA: TGTGCTATTGGGGACCTACGGCCTTCCCGAACCCACTGGGGGTCTCCCCGCGTGAACACCGATAAACTCATCTTT.

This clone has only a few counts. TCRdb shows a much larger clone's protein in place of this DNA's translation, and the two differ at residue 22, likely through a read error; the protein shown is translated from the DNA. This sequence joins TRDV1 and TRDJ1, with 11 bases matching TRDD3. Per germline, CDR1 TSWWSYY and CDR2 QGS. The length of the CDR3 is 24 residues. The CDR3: CALGDPGRLPRSGGYPRHRDKPIF. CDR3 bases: TGTGCTCTTGGGGATCCCGGACGCCTTCCCCGGTCTGGGGGATACCCTCGACACCGGGATAAACCCATCTTT.

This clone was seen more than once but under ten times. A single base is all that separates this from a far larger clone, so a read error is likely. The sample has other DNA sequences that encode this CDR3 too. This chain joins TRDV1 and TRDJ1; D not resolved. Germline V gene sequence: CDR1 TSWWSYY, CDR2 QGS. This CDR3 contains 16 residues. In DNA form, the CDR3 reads TGTGCTCTTGGGACTCGACTGCCGTTTGGGACCGACAAACTCATCTTT. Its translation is CALGTRLPFGTDKLIF.

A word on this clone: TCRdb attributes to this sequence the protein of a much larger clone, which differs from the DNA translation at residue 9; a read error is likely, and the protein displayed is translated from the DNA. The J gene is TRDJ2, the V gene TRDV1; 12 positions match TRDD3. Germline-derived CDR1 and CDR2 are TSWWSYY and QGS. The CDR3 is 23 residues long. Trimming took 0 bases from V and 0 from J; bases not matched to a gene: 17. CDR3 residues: CALGELGRKTYWGILSLTAQLFF. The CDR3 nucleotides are TGTGCTCTTGGGGAACTAGGTAGGAAGACCTACTGGGGGATACTCTCTTTGACAGCACAACTCTTCTTT.

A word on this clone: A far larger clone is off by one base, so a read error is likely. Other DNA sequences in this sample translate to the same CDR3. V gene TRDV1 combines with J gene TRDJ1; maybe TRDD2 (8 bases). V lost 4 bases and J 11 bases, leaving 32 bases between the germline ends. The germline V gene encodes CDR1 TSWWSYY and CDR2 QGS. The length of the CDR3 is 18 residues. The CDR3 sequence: CALGGLPTFNLGVFGLIF. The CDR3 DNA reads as TGTGCTCTTGGGGGGCTTCCTACATTCAATCTGGGGGTTTTTGGCCTCATCTTT.

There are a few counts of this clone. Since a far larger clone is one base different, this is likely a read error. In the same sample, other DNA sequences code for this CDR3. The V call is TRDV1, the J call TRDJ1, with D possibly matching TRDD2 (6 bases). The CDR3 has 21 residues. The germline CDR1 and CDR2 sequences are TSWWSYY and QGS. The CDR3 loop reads CALGVQGWLLLRTSYTDKLIF. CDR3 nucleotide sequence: TGTGCTCTTGGGGTTCAAGGGTGGCTCCTACTTCGTACTTCGTACACGGATAAACTCATCTTT.

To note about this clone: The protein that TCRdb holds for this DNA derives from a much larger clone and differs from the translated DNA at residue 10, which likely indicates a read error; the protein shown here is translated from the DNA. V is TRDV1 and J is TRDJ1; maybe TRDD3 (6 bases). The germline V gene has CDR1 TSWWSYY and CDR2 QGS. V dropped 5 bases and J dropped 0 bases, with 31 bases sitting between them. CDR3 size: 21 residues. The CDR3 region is CALGSPPGKSGSGADTDKLIF. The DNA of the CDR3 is TGTGCTCTTGGGTCCCCTCCAGGGAAATCCGGTTCTGGGGCCGACACCGATAAACTCATCTTT.

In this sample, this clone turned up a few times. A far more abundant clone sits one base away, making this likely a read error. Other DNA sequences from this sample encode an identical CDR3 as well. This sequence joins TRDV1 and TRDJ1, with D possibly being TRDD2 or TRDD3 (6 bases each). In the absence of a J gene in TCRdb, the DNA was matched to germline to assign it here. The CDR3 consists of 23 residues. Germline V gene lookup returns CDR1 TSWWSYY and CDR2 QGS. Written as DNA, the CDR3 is TGTGCCCTTGGGTCCTGTGCTCCTACTCCTTGGGATTGGGGGCCACCCTACACCGATAAACTCATCTTT. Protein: CALGSCAPTPWDWGPPYTDKLIF.

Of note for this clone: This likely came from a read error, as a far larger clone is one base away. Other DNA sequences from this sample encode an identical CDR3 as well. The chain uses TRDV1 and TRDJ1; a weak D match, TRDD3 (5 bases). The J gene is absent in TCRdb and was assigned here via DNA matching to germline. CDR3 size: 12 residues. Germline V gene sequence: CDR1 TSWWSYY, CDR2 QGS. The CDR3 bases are TGCGCTCTTGGGGAACCCTCCGATAAACTCATCTTT. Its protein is CALGEPSDKLIF.

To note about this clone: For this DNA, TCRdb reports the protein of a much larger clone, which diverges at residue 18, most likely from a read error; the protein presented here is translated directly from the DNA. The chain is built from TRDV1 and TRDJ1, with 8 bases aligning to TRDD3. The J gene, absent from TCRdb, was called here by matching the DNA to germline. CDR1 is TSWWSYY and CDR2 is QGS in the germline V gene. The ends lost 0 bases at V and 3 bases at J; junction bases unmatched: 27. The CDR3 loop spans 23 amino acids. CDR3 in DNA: TGTGCTCTTGGGGAACTATTTTCTAAGGATCGGATGGGGGATCCGCCTTACGCCGATAAACTCATCTTT. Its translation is CALGELFSKDRMGDPPYADKLIF.

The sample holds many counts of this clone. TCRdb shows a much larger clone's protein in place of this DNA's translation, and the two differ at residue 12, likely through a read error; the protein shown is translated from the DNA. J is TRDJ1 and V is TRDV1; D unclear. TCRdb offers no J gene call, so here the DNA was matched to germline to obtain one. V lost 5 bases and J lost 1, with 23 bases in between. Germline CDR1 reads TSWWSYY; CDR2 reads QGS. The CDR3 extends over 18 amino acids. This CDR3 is CALGFTSVHTYVTDKLIF. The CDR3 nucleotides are TGTGCTCTTGGGTTCACCTCCGTACATACTTATGTCACCGATAAACTCATCTTT.

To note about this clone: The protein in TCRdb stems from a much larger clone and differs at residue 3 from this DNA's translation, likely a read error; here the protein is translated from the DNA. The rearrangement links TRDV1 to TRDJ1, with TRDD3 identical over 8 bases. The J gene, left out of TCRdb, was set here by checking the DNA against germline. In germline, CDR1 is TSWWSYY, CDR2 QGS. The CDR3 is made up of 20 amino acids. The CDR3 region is CAPGERALGMWDTYTDKLIF. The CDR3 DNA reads TGTGCTCCTGGGGAACGGGCGTTAGGGATGTGGGATACGTATACCGATAAACTCATCTTT.

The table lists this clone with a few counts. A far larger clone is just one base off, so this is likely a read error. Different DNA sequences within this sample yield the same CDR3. Here the CDR3 reads CALGELLPIDTWEASKLIF. The DNA for the CDR3 is TGTGCCCTTGGGGAACTGCTTCCTATAGATACGTGGGAGGCCTCTAAACTCATCTTT. The chain joins TRDV1 to TRDJ1; possibly TRDD2 for D (7 bases). Assignment of the J gene here rests on matching the DNA to germline, because TCRdb gives none. This CDR3 contains 19 residues. Per germline, CDR1 TSWWSYY and CDR2 QGS.

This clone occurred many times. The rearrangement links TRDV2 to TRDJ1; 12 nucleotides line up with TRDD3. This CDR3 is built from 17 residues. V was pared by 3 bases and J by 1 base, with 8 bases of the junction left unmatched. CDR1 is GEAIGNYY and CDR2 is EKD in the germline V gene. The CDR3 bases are TGTGCCTGTGACGAAGTACTGGGGGATACTTTCACCGATAAACTCATCTTT. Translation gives CACDEVLGDTFTDKLIF.

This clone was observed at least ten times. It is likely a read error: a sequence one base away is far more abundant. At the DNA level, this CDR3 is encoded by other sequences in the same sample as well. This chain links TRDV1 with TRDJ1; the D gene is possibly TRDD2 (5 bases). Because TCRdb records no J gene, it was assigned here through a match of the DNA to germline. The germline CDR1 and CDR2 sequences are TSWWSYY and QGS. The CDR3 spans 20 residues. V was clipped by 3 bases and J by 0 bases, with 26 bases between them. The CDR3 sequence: CALGELPFPLFHKYTDKLIF. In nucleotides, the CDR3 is TGTGCTCTTGGGGAGCTACCCTTTCCTTTATTTCATAAATACACCGATAAACTCATCTTT.

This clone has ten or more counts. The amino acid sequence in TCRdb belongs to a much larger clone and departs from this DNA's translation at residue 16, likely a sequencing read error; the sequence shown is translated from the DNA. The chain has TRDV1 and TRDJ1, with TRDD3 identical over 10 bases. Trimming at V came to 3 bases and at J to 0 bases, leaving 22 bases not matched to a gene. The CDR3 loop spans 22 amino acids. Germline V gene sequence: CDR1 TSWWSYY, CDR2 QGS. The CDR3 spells CALGETSWYWGMGIPHTDKLIF. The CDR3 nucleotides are TGTGCTCTTGGGGAGACTTCCTGGTACTGGGGGATGGGGATACCGCACACCGATAAACTCATCTTT.

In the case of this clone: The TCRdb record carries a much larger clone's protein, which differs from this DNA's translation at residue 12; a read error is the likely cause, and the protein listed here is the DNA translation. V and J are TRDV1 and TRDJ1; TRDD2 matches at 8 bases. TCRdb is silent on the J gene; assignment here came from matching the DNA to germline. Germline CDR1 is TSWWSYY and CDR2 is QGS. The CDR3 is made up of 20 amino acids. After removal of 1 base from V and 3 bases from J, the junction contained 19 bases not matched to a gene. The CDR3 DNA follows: TGTGCTCTTGGGGAACCACTCTTCCTACATTTGGTGATACCTTCCGATAAACTCATCTTT. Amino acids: CALGEPLFLHLVIPSDKLIF.

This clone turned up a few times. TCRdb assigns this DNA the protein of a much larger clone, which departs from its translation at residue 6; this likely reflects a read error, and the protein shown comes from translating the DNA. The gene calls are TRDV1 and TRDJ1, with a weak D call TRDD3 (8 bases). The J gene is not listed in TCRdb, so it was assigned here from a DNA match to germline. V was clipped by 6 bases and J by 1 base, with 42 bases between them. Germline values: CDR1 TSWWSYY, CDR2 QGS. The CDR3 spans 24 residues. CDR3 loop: CALGRLKIPAFLRGIGGGTDKLIF. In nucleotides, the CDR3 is TGTGCTCTTGGCCGATTAAAGATTCCTGCCTTCCTTCGGGGGATAGGAGGGGGCACCGATAAACTCATCTTT.

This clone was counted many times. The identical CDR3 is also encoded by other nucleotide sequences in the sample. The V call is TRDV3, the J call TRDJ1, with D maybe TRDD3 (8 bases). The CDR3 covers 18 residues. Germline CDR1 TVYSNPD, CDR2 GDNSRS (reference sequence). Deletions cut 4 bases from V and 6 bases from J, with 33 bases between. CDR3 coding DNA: TGTGCCTCTTTACAAGCTTTCCTACCATACTGGGGGGCCCATAAACTCATCTTT. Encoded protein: CASLQAFLPYWGAHKLIF.

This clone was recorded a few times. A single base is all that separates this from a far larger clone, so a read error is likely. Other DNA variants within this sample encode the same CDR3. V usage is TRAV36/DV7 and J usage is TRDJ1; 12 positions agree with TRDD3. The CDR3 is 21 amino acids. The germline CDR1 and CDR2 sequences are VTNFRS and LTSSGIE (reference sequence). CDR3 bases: TGTGCTGTGGTCCTCATCCTGCCCTTCTGGGGGATACGCTCGGACACCGATAAACTTATCTTT. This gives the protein CAVVLILPFWGIRSDTDKLIF. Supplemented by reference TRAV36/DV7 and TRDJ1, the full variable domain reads EDKVVQSPLSLVVHEGDTVTLNCSYEVTNFRSLLWYKQEKKAPTFLFMLTSSGIEKKSGRLSSILDKKELSSILNITATQTGDSAIYLCAVVLILPFWGIRSDTDKLIFGKGTRVTVEP.

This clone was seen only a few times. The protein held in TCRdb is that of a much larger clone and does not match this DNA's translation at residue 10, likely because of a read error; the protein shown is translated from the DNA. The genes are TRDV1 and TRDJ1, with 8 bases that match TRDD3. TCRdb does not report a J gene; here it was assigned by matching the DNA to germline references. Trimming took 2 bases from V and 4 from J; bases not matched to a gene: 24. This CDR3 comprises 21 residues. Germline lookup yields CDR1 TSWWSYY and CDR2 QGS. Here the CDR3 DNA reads TGTGCTCTTGGGGAATCACTGTCCTACAGGCCCCTCTGGGGGAGATTCGATAAACTCATCTTT. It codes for CALGESLSYRPLWGRFDKLIF.

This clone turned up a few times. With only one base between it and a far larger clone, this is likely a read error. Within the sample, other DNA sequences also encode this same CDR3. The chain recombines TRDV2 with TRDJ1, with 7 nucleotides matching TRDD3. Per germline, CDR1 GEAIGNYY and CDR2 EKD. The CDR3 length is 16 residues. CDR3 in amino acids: CACDTGYWGHTDKLIF. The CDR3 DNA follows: TGTGCCTGTGACACGGGGTACTGGGGCCACACCGATAAACTCATTTTT.

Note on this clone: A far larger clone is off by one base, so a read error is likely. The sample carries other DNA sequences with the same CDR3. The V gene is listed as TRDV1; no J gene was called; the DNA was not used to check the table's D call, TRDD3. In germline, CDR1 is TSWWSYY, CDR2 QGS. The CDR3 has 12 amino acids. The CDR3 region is CALGGWTDKLIF. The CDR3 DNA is TGTGCTCTTGGGGGGTGGACCGATAAGCTCATCTTT.

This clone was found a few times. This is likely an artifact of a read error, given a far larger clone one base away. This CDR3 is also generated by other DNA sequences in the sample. In DNA form, the CDR3 reads TGTGCCTTTATTCCTACCCTCTACTGGGGGATACGCAGGCTCGATAAACTCATCTTC. Its protein product is CAFIPTLYWGIRRLDKLIF. The V gene is TRDV3; the J gene was not called; the D call in the table, TRDD3, was not verified against the DNA. Looked up from germline, CDR1 is TVYSNPD and CDR2 is GDNSRS (reference sequence). The CDR3 totals 19 residues.

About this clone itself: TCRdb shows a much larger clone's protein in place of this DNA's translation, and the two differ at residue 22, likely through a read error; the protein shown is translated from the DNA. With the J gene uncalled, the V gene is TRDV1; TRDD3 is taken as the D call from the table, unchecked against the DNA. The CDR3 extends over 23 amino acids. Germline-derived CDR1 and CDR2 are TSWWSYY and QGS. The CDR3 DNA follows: TGTGCTCTTGGGGTAGCCCCCCCGGGGGTCCTTTACTGGGGGATACGGGAGACCGATAAACTCACCTTT. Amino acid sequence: CALGVAPPGVLYWGIRETDKLTF.

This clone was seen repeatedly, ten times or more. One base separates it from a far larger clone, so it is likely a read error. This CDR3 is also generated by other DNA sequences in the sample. Written as DNA, the CDR3 is TGTGCTCTTGGAGAGGCTAGGAGGCTGGGGGATCCTTGGTACACCGATAAACTCATCTTT. Protein: CALGEARRLGDPWYTDKLIF. This chain joins TRDV1 and TRDJ1, with 9 bases lining up with TRDD3. There are 20 residues in the CDR3. V lost 6 bases, J lost 0 bases, and 20 bases stayed unmatched. Germline CDR1 TSWWSYY, CDR2 QGS.